The 13 T cell receptor beta chains listed next were all sequenced from one sample in a study of a mutant IDH1 vaccine in newly diagnosed glioma. Sample time point: week 11, during vaccination. A 20-mer mutant IDH1 peptide at 300 ug was injected subcutaneously with topical imiquimod. Only in-frame clones appear in the TCRdb table, and some are missing; sequencing was by immunoSEQ multiplex PCR. Of under 150,000 clones detected, roughly 75% appear once; the ten largest clones hold under 5.5%. Their recognized antigens are unknown. Source: PBMCs, taken from a glioma patient whose treatment included an IDH1 peptide vaccine. The receptor set was obtained from a man in his forties with glioma.

This clone came up a few times. V and J are TRBV10-3 and TRBJ1-1; D ambiguous. V lost 5 bases, J lost 0 bases, and 4 bases lay in between. Germline V gene lookup returns CDR1 ENHRY and CDR2 SYGVKD. The CDR3 is 12 amino acids. CDR3 DNA: TGTGCCATCAGTAAGATGAACACTGAAGCTTTCTTT. This translates into CAISKMNTEAFF.

This clone was found a few times. The chain recombines TRBV5-1 with TRBJ2-7; D unresolved. Germline CDR1 is SGHRS and CDR2 is YFSETQ. The CDR3 extends over 13 amino acids. Trimming took off 1 base at V and 6 bases at J, with 11 bases between the two ends. CDR3 protein: CASSLLSGREQYF. The CDR3 region has the DNA TGCGCCAGCAGCTTGCTTTCCGGGCGCGAGCAGTACTTC.

This clone was picked up a small number of times. This chain connects TRBV15 to TRBJ2-7; D gene ambiguous. Trimming cost V 1 base and J 3 bases, with 7 bases left between them. Germline V lookup: CDR1 LNHNV, CDR2 YYDKDF (reference sequence). The CDR3 is 13 amino acids. CDR3 bases: TGTGCCACCAGCAGAGGGTCGATCTACGAGCAGTACTTC. Translation: CATSRGSIYEQYF.

This chain links TRBV27 with TRBJ2-7; D gene ambiguous. The CDR3 runs 13 residues. Trimming shortened V by 4 bases and J by 5 bases, and 12 bases separated the two germline ends. Germline CDR1 reads MNHEY; CDR2 reads SMNVEV (reference sequence). CDR3 sequence: CASSSLGLDEQYF. CDR3 sequence (DNA): TGTGCCAGCAGTTCGCTGGGGTTGGACGAGCAGTACTTC.

The V call is TRBV9, the J call TRBJ1-4; the D is unclear. The germline gives CDR1 SGDLS, CDR2 YYNGEE. V lost 7 bases to trimming and J lost 5 bases, with 15 bases between them. The CDR3 is 14 residues long. The CDR3 reads CASSSSGPNEKLFF. The CDR3 nucleotides are TGTGCCAGCTCCTCGTCCGGGCCGAATGAAAAACTGTTTTTT.

This sequence joins TRBV9 and TRBJ2-2; the D is unclear. Germline-derived CDR1 and CDR2 are SGDLS and YYNGEE. V lost 3 bases to trimming and J lost 7 bases, with 13 bases between them. This CDR3 region has 14 residues. CDR3 sequence: CASSASSSGGELFF. CDR3 in DNA: TGTGCCAGCAGCGCGTCATCATCGGGCGGGGAGCTGTTTTTT.

The gene calls are TRBV19 and TRBJ1-2; TRBD1 is a possible D gene (5 bases). The CDR3 spans 13 residues. The V end lost 7 bases, the J end lost 8 bases, and 17 bases lay between the germline ends. Germline V CDR1 and CDR2: LNHDA, SQIVND (reference sequence). This CDR3 is CASTKTAAGGYTF. In DNA form, the CDR3 reads TGTGCCAGTACCAAGACAGCCGCCGGAGGCTACACCTTC. The variable domain in full, with the rest retrieved from reference TRBV19 and TRBJ1-2, is DGGITQSPKYLFRKEGQNVTLSCEQNLNHDAMYWYRQDPGQGLRLIYYSQIVNDFQKGDIAEGYSVSREKKESFPLTVTSAQKNPTAFYLCASTKTAAGGYTFGSGTRLTVV.

The rearrangement links TRBV30 to TRBJ2-7; D is ambiguous. Germline values: CDR1 GTSNPN, CDR2 SVGIG (reference sequence). The CDR3 covers 11 residues. The V gene lost 5 bases and the J gene lost 1 base, with 6 bases spanning the gap. CDR3 sequence reads: CAWGSSYEQYF. In nucleotides, the CDR3 is TGTGCCTGGGGATCGTCCTACGAGCAGTACTTC.

The chain is built from TRBV5-1 and TRBJ1-2, with D maybe TRBD1 (6 bases). Per the germline V gene, CDR1 is SGHRS and CDR2 is YFSETQ. The V end lost 0 bases, the J end lost 4 bases, and 10 bases lay between the germline ends. The CDR3 has 14 residues. The CDR3 bases are TGCGCCAGCAGCTTGGGACAGGACTTCTATGGCTACACCTTC. This translates into CASSLGQDFYGYTF.

The V call is TRBV19, the J call TRBJ2-7; 14 nucleotides match TRBD2. Trimming at V came to 3 bases and at J to 3 bases, leaving 4 bases not matched to a gene. Germline loops: CDR1 LNHDA, CDR2 SQIVND (reference sequence). The CDR3 covers 16 residues. CDR3 coding DNA: TGTGCCAGTAGTATCGCCGGGACTAGCGGGAGCTACGAGCAGTACTTC. This codes for CASSIAGTSGSYEQYF.

V gene TRBV6-4 combines with J gene TRBJ1-1; 10 bases map to TRBD1. The trim removed 4 bases at V and 11 bases at J, leaving 10 bases unmatched. The CDR3 contains 14 residues. Germline lookup yields CDR1 MRHNA and CDR2 SNTAGT. CDR3 in amino acids: CASSVTGTGDGAFF. CDR3 in DNA: TGTGCCAGCAGTGTAACCGGGACAGGGGACGGGGCTTTCTTT.

The CDR3 loop is CASSFTGGREKLFF. DNA of the CDR3: TGTGCCAGCAGCTTTACAGGGGGCCGGGAAAAACTGTTTTTT. This chain joins TRBV7-9 and TRBJ1-4; 9 positions agree with TRBD1. J gave up 8 bases and V 3 bases, and 4 bases lay outside the gene matches. The CDR3 is 14 amino acids. The V gene's germline CDR1 is SEHNR and CDR2 FQNEAQ (reference sequence).

The V call is TRBV2, the J call TRBJ1-2; tentative D call: TRBD1 (6 bases). Trimming removed 6 bases at V and 1 base at J, with 12 bases between. CDR3 size: 14 residues. Germline-derived CDR1 and CDR2 are SNHLY and FYNNEI. The CDR3 reads CASREQGINYGYTF. CDR3 DNA: TGTGCCAGCAGGGAACAGGGAATTAACTATGGCTACACCTTC.